This T cell receptor beta chain derives from a study of Ad26.COV2.S vaccination and SARS-CoV-2 variants. Treatment: approximately 18 received Ad26.COV2.S at low or high dose, single or two shots; roughly five received placebo; per-sample allocation not given. Day 63 after the first injection of vaccine or placebo was the sampling time. The CDR3 runs 13 residues. V was shortened by 1 base and J by 9 bases, with 7 bases between the two germline ends. From germline, CDR1 is LGHDT and CDR2 YNNKEL (reference sequence). Measured with immunoSEQ multiplex PCR; TCRdb has only the in-frame clones, and not every one. Of about 420,000 clones in the sample, over 75% were seen once.

This material consisted of peripheral blood, taken in a trial of Ad26.COV2.S vaccine versus placebo. This TCR derives from a person aged 18-60 years who received the Ad26.COV2.S COVID-19 vaccine or a placebo. V usage is TRBV3-1 (or the pseudogene TRBV3-2) and J usage is TRBJ1-6; the D gene is possibly TRBD1 (5 bases). In DNA form, the CDR3 reads TGTGCCAGCAGCCAAGTAAGGGGTTCACCCCTCCACTTT. It translates to CASSQVRGSPLHF.